The rows below give T cell receptor beta chains drawn from one sample of a study of T cells in Graves' hyperthyroidism and ophthalmopathy. TCRdb called the multiplex PCR reads again in MiXCR, with one record for every CDR3 protein. The data contain fewer than 550,000 distinct CDR3 sequences, approximately 24% of them singletons. The sequenced sample consisted of blood. The receptors here all came from a woman in her thirties with Graves' ophthalmopathy. CDR3s include the opening cysteine and the closing phenylalanine or tryptophan. D genes are given only for firm matches. Not all rows give a size; the values are once, few, many and, for expanded clones, a class.

clone_size j_call d_call v_call cdr3_nt cdr3_aa
many TRBJ1-2 TRBD1 TRBV7-9 TGTGCCAGCAGACTACAGGGGGTCTATGGCTACACCTTC CASRLQGVYGYTF
few TRBJ2-7 TRBD2 TRBV10-3 TGTGCCATCATTCTAGCGGGGGGGCCGCCATACTACGAGCAGTACTTC CAIILAGGPPYYEQYF
few TRBJ2-4 - TRBV15 TGTGCCACCAGTCATGTTGGGTCGCTAGCCAAAAACATTAAGTACTTC CATSHVGSLAKNIKYF
- TRBJ1-2 - TRBV12-3/TRBV12-4 TGTGCCAGCAGTTTAAAACGCGCTGGGTATGGCTACACCTTC CASSLKRAGYGYTF
many TRBJ2-7 - TRBV20-1 TGCAGTGCCGCACAGGGAAACGAGCAGTACTTC CSAAQGNEQYF
many TRBJ1-1 - TRBV20-1 TGCAGTGCTAGTGGCGGGGGGGTCCTGTGGGCTTTCTTT CSASGGGVLWAFF
- TRBJ1-2 TRBD1 TRBV12-3/TRBV12-4 TGTGCCAGCTGGGACAGGGTTTCGTTGAACTATGGCTACACCTTC CASWDRVSLNYGYTF
many TRBJ1-1 - TRBV20-1 TGCAGTGCTGGGGGGGGACGGGACACTGAAGCTTTCTTT CSAGGGRDTEAFF
few TRBJ2-7 - TRBV6-1 TGTGCCAGCACCCCCCCAGGGAACTCCTACGAGCAGTACTTC CASTPPGNSYEQYF
many TRBJ2-7 - TRBV27 TGTGCCAGCAGTCCACCTTGGGGCTCCGGGGTCGAGCAGTACTTC CASSPPWGSGVEQYF
- TRBJ1-2 - TRBV12-5 TGTGCTAGTGCCAAGGACGGAGGCGAAGGTTATGGCTACACCTTC CASAKDGGEGYGYTF
many TRBJ1-5 - TRBV7-8 TGTGCCAGCAGCCATTTGGACCAGCCCCAGCATTTT CASSHLDQPQHF
many TRBJ2-2 - TRBV11-3 - CASSLDLRAGELFF
many TRBJ1-2 - TRBV27 TGTGCCAGCAGGGGACGGGGGCGTAGCTATGGCTACACCTTC CASRGRGRSYGYTF
many TRBJ1-2 - TRBV13 TGTGCCAGCAGCGGGGGATTGGAAGGCCCAGCTAACTATGGCTACACCTTC CASSGGLEGPANYGYTF
- TRBJ1-1 - TRBV12-5 TGTGCTAGTGGTTTGGCGGGATACATGAACACTGAAGCTTTCTTT CASGLAGYMNTEAFF
- TRBJ2-7 - TRBV28 TGTGCCAGCGGGGGGAATTTCGACGAGCAGTACTTC CASGGNFDEQYF
- TRBJ2-7 - TRBV28 TGTGCCAGCAGGCGGGACACCAAATCCTACGAGCAGTACTTC CASRRDTKSYEQYF
many TRBJ1-2 - TRBV10-3 TGTGCCATCGGGCAGGCAAACTATGGCTACACCTTC CAIGQANYGYTF
- TRBJ1-1 - TRBV6-5 TGTGCCAGCAGTTACTCGAAGGGCAGGGAAGCTTTCTTT CASSYSKGREAFF
- TRBJ2-5 - TRBV7-2 TGTGCCAGCAGCCCCCCCGCTCAGACCCAGTACTTC CASSPPAQTQYF
- TRBJ1-2 - TRBV5-8 TGTGCCAGCAGCTTGCCAGGGAAGACGGGCTACACCTTC CASSLPGKTGYTF
many TRBJ2-7 TRBD1 TRBV19 TGTGCCAGTGGTCCCCAGGGGGCAAGGGAGCAGTACTTC CASGPQGAREQYF
many TRBJ1-1 - TRBV19 TGTGCCAGTAGCCTACATTTGAACACTGAAGCTTTCTTT CASSLHLNTEAFF
many TRBJ2-7 - TRBV11-2 TGTGCCAGCAGCTTAGTTTCCAGGGGCTACGAGCAGTACTTC CASSLVSRGYEQYF
many TRBJ2-5 - TRBV6-2/TRBV6-3 TGTGCCAGCAGTTACCTACAGCAAGAGACCCAGTACTTC CASSYLQQETQYF
many TRBJ2-2 TRBD2 TRBV27 TGTGCCAGCAGTTTATCTGGGACTACTCCCGGGGAGCTGTTTTTT CASSLSGTTPGELFF
once TRBJ2-7 TRBD2 TRBV12-3/TRBV12-4 TGTGCCAGCAGTTTTTTAGCACTAGCGAGCTCCTACGAGCAGTACTTC CASSFLALASSYEQYF
few TRBJ1-2 - TRBV10-3 TGTGCCACCGGCCGGGGGTCTAGCGAGAACTATGGCTACACCTTC CATGRGSSENYGYTF
many TRBJ1-3 - TRBV6-5 TGTGCCAGCAAAGGAGCAGGCTCTGGAAACACCATATATTTT CASKGAGSGNTIYF
- TRBJ2-5 TRBD1 TRBV6-1 TGTGCCAGCAGTGGCTACCGGGACAGGGATCCAGAGACCCAGTACTTC CASSGYRDRDPETQYF
many TRBJ1-2 - TRBV9 TGTGCCAGCACGGAGAGTACGGGTTCGGACTATGGCTACACCTTC CASTESTGSDYGYTF
- TRBJ1-2 - TRBV18 TGTGCCAGCTCACCCGGAGGGCGCAGCTATGGCTACACCTTC CASSPGGRSYGYTF
many TRBJ1-1 - TRBV12-3/TRBV12-4 TGTGCCAGCAGTTGGTTGGGGGGAAAAGAAGTGGAATCTGAAGCTTTCTTT CASSWLGGKEVESEAFF
- TRBJ1-1 - TRBV19 TGTGCCAGTAGGGGTGAAAGGGTGATGAACACTGAAGCTTTCTTT CASRGERVMNTEAFF
- TRBJ2-2 TRBD2 TRBV12-3/TRBV12-4 TGTGCCAGCAGTTTCACACTAGCGGGAACCGGGGAGCTGGTTTTT CASSFTLAGTGELVF
- TRBJ1-1 - TRBV7-2 TGTGCCAGCAGATCAGAGGGTGGCACTGAAGCTTTCTTT CASRSEGGTEAFF
many TRBJ2-2 TRBD1 TRBV5-1 TGCGCCAGCAGCCCCGCTCCGGGACAGGGCACCGGGGAGCTGTTTTTT CASSPAPGQGTGELFF
many TRBJ1-3 TRBD1 TRBV28 TGTGCCAGCAGTTACGACAGGGATGCTGGAAACACCATATATTTT CASSYDRDAGNTIYF
- TRBJ2-7 TRBD2 TRBV20-1 TGCAGTGTGGGCGGGAGGAGTAGGGAGCAGTACTTC CSVGGRSREQYF
many TRBJ2-7 - TRBV7-8 TGTGCCAGCAGCTTACTTCAGGGATTCTACGAGCAGTACTTC CASSLLQGFYEQYF
many TRBJ1-5 TRBD1 TRBV28 TGTGCCAGCAGCCCCTGGGACAGTGCTTATAGCAATCAGCCCCAGCATTTT CASSPWDSAYSNQPQHF
once TRBJ1-5 - TRBV6-1 TGTGCCAGCAGTGAGCTCGCCGGTAATCAGCCCCAGCATTTT CASSELAGNQPQHF
- TRBJ2-7 TRBD1 TRBV30 TGTGCCTGGAGCCGGACAGGGACCTACGAGCAGTACTTC CAWSRTGTYEQYF
many TRBJ2-7 - TRBV24-1 TGTGCCACCAGTGATCACCGACTAAACTCCTACGAGCAGTACTTC CATSDHRLNSYEQYF
many TRBJ2-5 TRBD2 TRBV4-1 TGCGCCAGCAGCCACCCGGGACTAGCGGGGGGGATCTACCAAGAGACCCAGTACTTC CASSHPGLAGGIYQETQYF
few TRBJ2-7 - TRBV9 TGTGCCAGCAGCGTAGGGCTAGTACCTTACGAGCAGTACTTC CASSVGLVPYEQYF
- TRBJ2-5 TRBD2 TRBV27 TGTGCCAGCAGCCGCCAGGGACTAGCGGGATCCGAGACCCAGTACTTC CASSRQGLAGSETQYF
many TRBJ2-7 - TRBV20-1 TGCAGTGCTACAGCGGGTCCTAATCGCGACGAGCAGTACTTC CSATAGPNRDEQYF
- TRBJ2-2 - TRBV25-1 TGTGCCAGCAGTGGGGTCCGGGGGACGGAGAACACCGGGGAGCTGTTTTTT CASSGVRGTENTGELFF
many TRBJ1-1 - TRBV9 TGTGCCAGCAGCGTCACGACGGAGAACACTGAAGCTTTCTTT CASSVTTENTEAFF
- TRBJ2-7 - TRBV11-1 TGTGCCAGCAGCGGGGGCCTCCTCTCCTACGAGCAGTACTTC CASSGGLLSYEQYF
- TRBJ2-5 - TRBV20-1 TGCAGTGTATCTAGAAACCAAGAGACCCAGTACTTC CSVSRNQETQYF